This T cell receptor (beta chain) was sequenced for a study of blood T cell repertoires in COVID-19. Overall study: Sites across the United States, Italy and Spain contributed samples from acute and convalescent COVID-19. The cDNA or gDNA used as material had been derived from T cells, B-cell-depleted T cells, or PBMCs.

In the original analysis: Quantification of nucleated cells was approximated via reference gene primer amplification. Data came from immunoSEQ multiplex PCR; TCRdb stores just in-frame clones and leaves some out. D and trimming come from the DNA, and the V and J calls and clone size come from that table. The table has roughly 78,000 clones, roughly 89% seen once. V was pared by 5 bases and J by 9 bases, with 15 bases of the junction left unmatched. The CDR3 runs 17 residues. Germline values: CDR1 SGHVS, CDR2 FQNEAQ. Sequencing was carried out using peripheral blood. The source is a man between 60 and 70 years old with acute or convalescent COVID-19. The genes are TRBV7-8 and TRBJ1-5; 11 bases align to TRBD1. CDR3 in amino acids: CASSPAKPGQGARPQHF. The CDR3 bases are TGTGCCAGCAGCCCTGCTAAACCTGGACAGGGGGCGAGGCCCCAGCATTTT. The whole variable domain, remainder taken from reference TRBV7-8 and TRBJ1-5, is GAGVSQSPRYKVAKRGQDVALRCDPISGHVSLFWYQQALGQGPEFLTYFQNEAQLDKSGLPSDRFFAERPEGSVSTLKIQRTQQEDSAVYLCASSPAKPGQGARPQHFGDGTRLSIL.